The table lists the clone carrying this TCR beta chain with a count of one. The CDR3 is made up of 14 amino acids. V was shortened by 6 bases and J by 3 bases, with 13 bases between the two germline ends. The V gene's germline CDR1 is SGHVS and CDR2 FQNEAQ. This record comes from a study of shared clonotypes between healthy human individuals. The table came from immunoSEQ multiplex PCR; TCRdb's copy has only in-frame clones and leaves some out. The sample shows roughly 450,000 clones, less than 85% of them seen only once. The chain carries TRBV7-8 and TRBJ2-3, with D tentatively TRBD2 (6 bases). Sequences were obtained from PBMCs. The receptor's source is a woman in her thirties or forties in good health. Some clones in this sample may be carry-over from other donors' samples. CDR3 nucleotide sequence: TGTGCCAGCAGTCTAGTGGGGGGAACAGATACGCAGTATTTT. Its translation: CASSLVGGTDTQYF.